The clone carrying this TCR beta chain was observed many times. Its target is not known. The CDR3 consists of 15 residues. Trimming took 5 bases from V and 8 from J; bases not matched to a gene: 11. From germline, CDR1 is SGDLS and CDR2 YYNGEE. Then a second PCR, running about 6 to 12 cycles, was carried out with a sample-barcoded 5' primer and a J-beta primer mix. TCRdb reanalysed the 5' RACE reads using MiXCR and keeps one entry per CDR3 protein. This repertoire shows 650,000 to 700,000 distinct CDR3 sequences, roughly 30% found once; its top ten account for roughly 14%. This sample was included in a study of blood T cells in healthy people across ages. Notes on the study in general: Changes seen in expanded clonotypes were possibly confounded by donor CMV status left unknown.

This sequence originates from an elderly woman in good health. Sample: blood. The V gene is TRBV9, the J gene TRBJ2-4, with 9 positions matching TRBD2. CDR3 DNA: TGTGCCAGCAGTGCAAACGCGGGGGGGCCGGACATTCAGTACTTC. Amino acid sequence: CASSANAGGPDIQYF.